These 18 T cell receptor beta chains were all obtained from the same sample, sequenced in a study of cytomegalovirus exposure and HLA in healthy donors. The PCR ran on 60 Vbeta and 13 Jbeta primers. The protocol was immunoSEQ multiplex PCR, while the TCRdb copy is restricted to in-frame clones and leaves out a portion. The sample holds 110,000 to 150,000 clones, around 80% seen once. The specimen was PBMCs. All receptors come from a man younger than 35 in good health and CMV-seropositive.

About this clone: One end of the junction is discordant with germline, which a read error may explain. The CDR3 sequence: CASNDSAAGDTGELFF. CDR3 DNA sequence: TGTGCCAGCAATGACTCAGCAGCGGGAGACACCGGGGAGCTGTTTTTT. V is TRBV6-4 and J is TRBJ2-2; 8 bases align to TRBD2. This CDR3 spans 16 amino acids. Per the germline V gene, CDR1 is MRHNA and CDR2 is SNTAGT.

The chain is built from TRBV10-3 and TRBJ2-2; 8 bases match TRBD1. Trimming removed 3 bases from V and 6 bases from J; junction bases left unmatched: 9. The germline V gene encodes CDR1 ENHRY and CDR2 SYGVKD. The CDR3 extends over 16 amino acids. The CDR3 bases are TGTGCCATCAGTGACCTCCGCAGGGGGCGCGCCGGGGAGCTGTTTTTT. Translation gives CAISDLRRGRAGELFF.

V and J are TRBV29-1 and TRBJ1-3, with 7 bases matching TRBD1. J was trimmed by 5 bases and V by 5 bases; bases with no gene match: 6. The CDR3 has 13 amino acids. Germline V CDR1 and CDR2: SQVTM, ANQGSEA. This CDR3 is CSVLRGDRNTIYF. The CDR3 DNA is TGCAGCGTTCTCAGGGGGGATAGAAACACCATATATTTT. Combining the CDR3 with reference TRBV29-1 and TRBJ1-3 gives the whole variable domain SAVISQKPSRDICQRGTSLTIQCQVDSQVTMMFWYRQQPGQSLTLIATANQGSEATYESGFVIDKFPISRPNLTFSTLTVSNMSPEDSSIYLCSVLRGDRNTIYFGEGSWLTVV.

V gene TRBV2 combines with J gene TRBJ2-1; possible D gene TRBD2, 6 bases. This CDR3 is 15 amino acids long. CDR1 is SNHLY, CDR2 FYNNEI, per germline. V was pared by 0 bases and J by 2 bases, with 8 bases between. The CDR3, as DNA: TGTGCCAGCAGTGAAGCCGGGGGAGCCTACAATGAGCAGTTCTTC. Translation gives CASSEAGGAYNEQFF.

The genes are TRBV10-1 and TRBJ2-7; 10 bases agree with TRBD1. Germline assignment: CDR1 WNHNN and CDR2 SYGVQD (reference sequence). The CDR3 runs 18 residues. With V trimmed by 6 bases and J by 4 bases, 18 bases remained unmatched. Written as DNA, the CDR3 is TGCGCCAGCAGCCCAATGCAAGGACAGGGGGACGGGGCTTACGAGCAGTACTTC. It encodes CASSPMQGQGDGAYEQYF.

This chain uses TRBV6-5 with TRBJ2-7; a weak D match, TRBD1 (5 bases). Germline V gene data show CDR1 as MNHEY and CDR2 as SVGAGI. The CDR3 totals 12 residues. Written as DNA, the CDR3 is TGTGCTTCGGCGGACACCACCTACGAGCAGTACTTC. This sequence encodes CASADTTYEQYF.

V and J are TRBV7-9 and TRBJ1-3; 9 bases match TRBD1. CDR3 size: 15 residues. Trimming at V came to 3 bases and at J to 6 bases, leaving 6 bases not matched to a gene. The V gene's germline CDR1 is SEHNR and CDR2 FQNEAQ (reference sequence). CDR3 bases: TGTGCCAGCAGCTTTCGACAGGGGGAAACAAACACCATATATTTT. Translation gives CASSFRQGETNTIYF.

The rearrangement links TRBV5-1 to TRBJ1-2; perhaps TRBD1 as D (5 bases). With 3 bases removed from V and 5 bases from J, the gap between germline ends came to 14 bases. This CDR3 region has 14 residues. Germline CDR1 is SGHRS and CDR2 is YFSETQ. CDR3: CASSWGEGSYGYTF. In DNA, the CDR3 is TGCGCCAGCAGCTGGGGGGAAGGCTCTTATGGCTACACCTTC. Drawing the rest from reference TRBV5-1 and TRBJ1-2, the complete variable domain is KAGVTQTPRYLIKTRGQQVTLSCSPISGHRSVSWYQQTPGQGLQFLFEYFSETQRNKGNFPGRFSGRQFSNSRSEMNVSTLELGDSALYLCASSWGEGSYGYTFGSGTRLTVV.

The rearrangement uses TRBV30 and TRBJ2-7; 10 nucleotides line up with TRBD1. The germline V gene encodes CDR1 GTSNPN and CDR2 SVGIG (reference sequence). The CDR3 sequence is 12 residues long. The trim removed 5 bases at V and 6 bases at J, leaving 4 bases unmatched. CDR3 region: CAWADRGVEQYF. As DNA, the CDR3 is TGTGCCTGGGCGGACAGGGGGGTCGAGCAGTACTTC.

This chain uses TRBV5-8 with TRBJ2-7, with 9 positions matching TRBD1. The V gene's germline CDR1 is SGHTS and CDR2 YDEGEE. V lost 4 bases and J lost 2; bases outside the gene matches: 10. The CDR3 has 16 residues. The CDR3 is CASSPPPQGAPYEQYF. The CDR3 nucleotides read TGTGCCAGCAGCCCACCCCCACAGGGGGCACCCTACGAGCAGTACTTC.

The chain's CDR3 is CATERQAFYNEQFF. Here the CDR3 DNA reads TGTGCCACCGAACGACAGGCGTTCTACAATGAGCAGTTCTTC. V gene TRBV6-1 combines with J gene TRBJ2-1; D perhaps matches TRBD1 (6 bases). Germline assignment: CDR1 MNHNS and CDR2 SASEGT. The germline V and J ends were trimmed by 10 bases and 3 bases, with 16 bases remaining between them. The CDR3 totals 14 residues.

This clone has just one count. This sequence joins TRBV27 and TRBJ1-2, with a possible D match to TRBD1 (6 bases). The CDR3 contains 16 residues. Germline V lookup: CDR1 MNHEY, CDR2 SMNVEV (reference sequence). With 6 bases removed from V and 0 bases from J, the gap between germline ends came to 17 bases. The CDR3 coding sequence is TGTGCCAGCAGAGCCACAGGGTTAGTCCCTAACTATGGCTACACCTTC. Translating it yields CASRATGLVPNYGYTF.

This chain uses TRBV19 with TRBJ1-1; TRBD1 matches 10 bases. The CDR3 contains 14 residues. The junction had 5 bases not matched to a gene; V was cut back by 5 bases and J by 5 bases. Germline lookup yields CDR1 LNHDA and CDR2 SQIVND (reference sequence). Here the CDR3 DNA reads TGTGCCAGTAGTGACAGGGGGCTTGGGACTGAAGCTTTCTTT. Translation gives CASSDRGLGTEAFF. The full variable domain, rest sourced from reference TRBV19 and TRBJ1-1, is DGGITQSPKYLFRKEGQNVTLSCEQNLNHDAMYWYRQDPGQGLRLIYYSQIVNDFQKGDIAEGYSVSREKKESFPLTVTSAQKNPTAFYLCASSDRGLGTEAFFGQGTRLTVV.

This clone came up a few times. The chain joins TRBV6-4 to TRBJ1-4, with TRBD1 matching 10 bases. The CDR3 sequence is 19 residues long. V trimming: 8 bases; J trimming: 7 bases; junction bases outside the gene matches: 22. Germline V gene data show CDR1 as MRHNA and CDR2 as SNTAGT. DNA of the CDR3: TGTGCCAGCCCCCCCCGGGTGGGGGACAGGGGATGCCAGAGTGAAAAACTGTTTTTT. Its translation is CASPPRVGDRGCQSEKLFF.

The chain carries TRBV30 and TRBJ1-1; possibly TRBD1 for D (5 bases). Between the trimmed V and J ends, which lost 6 bases and 3 bases, there was a span of 14 bases. CDR3 size: 13 residues. Germline V gene data show CDR1 as GTSNPN and CDR2 as SVGIG (reference sequence). CDR3 in amino acids: CACHSGGDTEAFF. CDR3 DNA sequence: TGTGCCTGTCACTCCGGGGGAGACACTGAAGCTTTCTTT.

This chain uses TRBV6-1 with TRBJ1-5; D unresolved. This CDR3 region has 15 residues. Trimming pared 6 bases from V and 4 bases from J, leaving 16 bases between. The germline CDR1 and CDR2 sequences are MNHNS and SASEGT. The CDR3 region is CASRVLGGWNQPQHF. The CDR3 coding sequence is TGTGCCAGCAGGGTACTGGGAGGTTGGAATCAGCCCCAGCATTTT.

The chain links TRBV19 to TRBJ2-1; D unresolved. V shed 6 bases and J shed 8 bases, with 8 bases lying between them. Looked up from germline, CDR1 is LNHDA and CDR2 is SQIVND (reference sequence). This CDR3 is built from 11 residues. As DNA, the CDR3 is TGTGCCAGTAGCAACCCGGATGAGCAGTTCTTC. Protein: CASSNPDEQFF.

The CDR3 DNA follows: TGCGCCAGCAGCTTGCCAAGCACGAATCAAGAGACCCAGTACTTC. It is translated as CASSLPSTNQETQYF. The gene calls are TRBV5-1 and TRBJ2-5; D is undetermined. CDR3 length: 15 residues. Per the germline V gene, CDR1 is SGHRS and CDR2 is YFSETQ. Trimming left V 1 base short and J 2 bases short, with 12 bases between.